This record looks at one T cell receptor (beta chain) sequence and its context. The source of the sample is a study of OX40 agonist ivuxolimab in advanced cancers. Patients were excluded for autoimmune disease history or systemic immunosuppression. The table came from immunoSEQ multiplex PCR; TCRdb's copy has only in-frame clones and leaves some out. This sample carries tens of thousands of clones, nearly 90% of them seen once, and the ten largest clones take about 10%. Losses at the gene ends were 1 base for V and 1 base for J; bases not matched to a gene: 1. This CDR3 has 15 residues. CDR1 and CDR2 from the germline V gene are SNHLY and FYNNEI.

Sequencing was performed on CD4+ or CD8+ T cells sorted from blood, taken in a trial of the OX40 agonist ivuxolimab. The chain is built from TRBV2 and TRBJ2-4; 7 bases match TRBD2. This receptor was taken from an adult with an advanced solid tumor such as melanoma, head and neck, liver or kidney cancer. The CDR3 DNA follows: TGTGCCAGCAGTGAAGGGGAGGGGGCCAAAAACATTCAGTACTTC. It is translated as CASSEGEGAKNIQYF.